The 25 T cell receptor beta chains listed next were all sequenced from one sample in a study of blood T cell repertoires in COVID-19. TCRdb's table, derived via immunoSEQ multiplex PCR, lists solely in-frame clones and lacks some. Among some 250,000 clones listed, around 90% were seen once. Material: peripheral blood. All receptors come from a human donor in a cohort sampled during active COVID-19.

This chain connects TRBV7-8 to TRBJ2-7; 7 nucleotides match TRBD1. This CDR3 comprises 16 residues. The V gene end was trimmed by 4 bases and the J gene end by 0 bases; junction bases not matched to a gene: 9. The germline CDR1 and CDR2 sequences are SGHVS and FQNEAQ. CDR3 region: CASSSGGRGLSYEQYF. Written as DNA, the CDR3 is TGTGCCAGCAGCTCAGGGGGTCGGGGCCTCTCCTACGAGCAGTACTTC. The full variable domain, rest sourced from reference TRBV7-8 and TRBJ2-7, is GAGVSQSPRYKVAKRGQDVALRCDPISGHVSLFWYQQALGQGPEFLTYFQNEAQLDKSGLPSDRFFAERPEGSVSTLKIQRTQQEDSAVYLCASSSGGRGLSYEQYFGPGTRLTVT.

V gene TRBV4-1 combines with J gene TRBJ1-4, with 7 bases matching TRBD1. The CDR3 has 15 amino acids. Per germline, CDR1 MGHRA and CDR2 YSYEKL. Trimming at V came to 3 bases and at J to 3 bases, leaving 4 bases not matched to a gene. The CDR3 here is CASSQWDSSNEKLFF. CDR3 DNA sequence: TGCGCCAGCAGCCAGTGGGACAGTTCTAATGAAAAACTGTTTTTT.

The V and J genes are TRBV4-3 and TRBJ2-7; D is uncertain. There are 18 residues in the CDR3. Germline values: CDR1 LGHNA, CDR2 YSLEER. V lost 0 bases to trimming and J lost 3 bases, with 21 bases between them. Here the CDR3 reads CASSQDRSDVGILYEQYF. The CDR3 bases are TGCGCCAGCAGCCAAGATCGGAGTGACGTGGGTATACTCTACGAGCAGTACTTC.

V is TRBV7-9 and J is TRBJ1-1; a possible D gene is TRBD1 (6 bases). There are 14 residues in the CDR3. Germline-derived CDR1 and CDR2 are SEHNR and FQNEAQ (reference sequence). The V end lost 1 base, the J end lost 5 bases, and 11 bases lay between the germline ends. The CDR3 DNA follows: TGTGCCAGCAGCTTAGAGGGGGTTGGTACTGAAGCTTTCTTT. This sequence encodes CASSLEGVGTEAFF. The full variable domain, its missing parts supplied by reference TRBV7-9 and TRBJ1-1, is DTGVSQNPRHKITKRGQNVTFRCDPISEHNRLYWYRQTLGQGPEFLTYFQNEAQLEKSRLLSDRFSAERPKGSFSTLEIQRTEQGDSAMYLCASSLEGVGTEAFFGQGTRLTVV.

This clone was seen only once. The chain joins TRBV11-2 to TRBJ2-1, with D possibly TRBD2 on 6 matching bases. V was clipped by 8 bases and J by 0 bases, with 14 bases between them. The CDR3 has 15 residues. Per germline, CDR1 SGHAT and CDR2 FQNNGV. The CDR3 DNA sequence: TGTGCCAGCCTCACGGGGGAGAGCTCCTACAATGAGCAGTTCTTC. Protein sequence: CASLTGESSYNEQFF.

The chain links TRBV19 to TRBJ2-2, with D possibly matching TRBD2 (6 bases). The CDR3 totals 15 residues. Trimming took 2 bases from V and 7 from J, leaving 14 bases between them. CDR1 and CDR2 from the germline V gene are LNHDA and SQIVND (reference sequence). The CDR3 protein is CASSISRQGGGELFF. CDR3 DNA: TGTGCCAGTAGTATATCCCGCCAGGGAGGCGGGGAGCTGTTTTTT.

The chain is built from TRBV20-1 and TRBJ1-1; D remains ambiguous. Deletions cut 7 bases from V and 3 bases from J, with 6 bases between. Germline CDR1 reads DFQATT; CDR2 reads SNEGSKA (reference sequence). The CDR3 has 10 residues. The CDR3 DNA follows: TGCAGTGTAGGAGACACTGAAGCTTTCTTT. It encodes CSVGDTEAFF.

The V gene is TRBV6-5, the J gene TRBJ1-1; no definite D call. This CDR3 comprises 12 residues. Trimming cost V 4 bases and J 11 bases, with 14 bases left between them. Germline V gene sequence: CDR1 MNHEY, CDR2 SVGAGI. The DNA of the CDR3 is TGTGCCAGCAGTTCTCAGTCGGTGGGCGCTTTCTTT. This sequence encodes CASSSQSVGAFF.

This clone was seen only a few times. The chain recombines TRBV28 with TRBJ2-1, with D unclear. The CDR3 has 13 amino acids. Trimming shortened V by 3 bases and J by 5 bases, and 8 bases separated the two germline ends. From germline, CDR1 is MDHEN and CDR2 SYDVKM. The CDR3 here is CASSFSRDNEQFF. CDR3 DNA: TGTGCCAGCAGTTTTTCACGGGACAATGAGCAGTTCTTC.

Note on this clone: A much larger clone sits a single nucleotide away, making a read error possible. The CDR3 protein is CASSPQGNYGYTF. DNA of the CDR3: TGTGCCAGCAGCCCACAGGGGAACTATGGCTACACCTTC. The J gene is TRBJ1-2, the V gene TRBV7-6; 7 nucleotides match TRBD1. Per the germline V gene, CDR1 is SGHVS and CDR2 is FNYEAQ. This CDR3 comprises 13 residues. V trimming: 5 bases; J trimming: 2 bases; junction bases outside the gene matches: 2.

The chain carries TRBV6-5 and TRBJ1-2; 7 nucleotides match TRBD1. Germline trimming cut 10 bases from V and 0 bases from J; bases unmatched to any gene: 11. The germline CDR1 and CDR2 sequences are MNHEY and SVGAGI. The CDR3 runs 15 residues. As DNA, the CDR3 is TGTGCCACAACCGGGACAGAGCTTTCTAACTATGGCTACACCTTC. This encodes CATTGTELSNYGYTF.

The chain uses TRBV7-2 and TRBJ2-2; TRBD1 might be the D (5 bases). Germline CDR1 and CDR2: SGHTA and FQGNSA. This CDR3 has 16 residues. V dropped 5 bases and J dropped 6 bases, with 19 bases sitting between them. This chain's CDR3 is CASSPRRVGRAGELFF. CDR3 nucleotides: TGTGCCAGCAGCCCCAGAAGGGTGGGCAGGGCCGGGGAGCTGTTTTTT.

The V call is TRBV19, the J call TRBJ1-5; no firm D call. Germline values: CDR1 LNHDA, CDR2 SQIVND (reference sequence). V lost 3 bases and J lost 9, with 9 bases in between. The CDR3 consists of 12 residues. CDR3 region: CASSMRDRPQHF. The CDR3 DNA is TGTGCCAGTAGTATGAGGGATCGGCCCCAGCATTTT.

The chain carries TRBV6-1 and TRBJ1-4, with 10 bases lining up with TRBD1. With V trimmed by 3 bases and J by 8 bases, 3 bases remained unmatched. The CDR3 runs 14 residues. Germline V gives CDR1 MNHNS, CDR2 SASEGT. The CDR3 loop reads CASSEGTGAEKLFF. The CDR3 DNA sequence: TGTGCCAGCAGTGAGGGGACAGGGGCCGAAAAACTGTTTTTT.

The V and J genes are TRBV7-2 and TRBJ2-7; a possible D gene is TRBD1 (5 bases). The CDR3 runs to 14 residues. V was cut by 5 bases and J by 3 bases, with 14 bases left in between. The germline gives CDR1 SGHTA, CDR2 FQGNSA. The CDR3, as DNA: TGTGCCAGCAGCCCCCAGGGCCTTAGCTACGAGCAGTACTTC. It is translated as CASSPQGLSYEQYF.

Only a few counts were recorded for this clone. This rearrangement joins TRBV19 to TRBJ1-2, with TRBD1 matching 9 bases. The CDR3 sequence is 15 residues long. V lost 6 bases to trimming and J lost 4 bases; unmatched junction nucleotides: 9. The V gene's germline CDR1 is LNHDA and CDR2 SQIVND (reference sequence). Written as DNA, the CDR3 is TGTGCCAGTAGCCGGGACAGGGAGACTGGCTATGGCTACACCTTC. It is translated as CASSRDRETGYGYTF.

The chain recombines TRBV28 with TRBJ2-5, with TRBD2 identical over 15 bases. The CDR3 is made up of 17 amino acids. Germline CDR1 is MDHEN and CDR2 is SYDVKM. V gave up 2 bases and J gave up 4 bases; unmatched junction bases: 5. CDR3 nucleotides: TGTGCCAGCAGTTTAGAGGGACTAGCGGGAGGTGGAGAGACCCAGTACTTC. This encodes CASSLEGLAGGGETQYF.

This chain links TRBV13 with TRBJ2-6, with 7 bases identical to TRBD1. The CDR3 has 21 amino acids. The germline V gene encodes CDR1 PRHDT and CDR2 FYEKMQ (reference sequence). The J segment lost 3 bases and the V segment lost 1 base, leaving 18 bases of the junction unmatched. CDR3 sequence (DNA): TGTGCCAGCAGCTTAGTCTTCGGGACAGTCAATCTGGTATGTGGGGCCAACGTCCTGACTTTC. This translates into CASSLVFGTVNLVCGANVLTF.

A single count supports this clone. The chain couples TRBV9 to TRBJ1-1; tentative D call: TRBD1 (6 bases). The CDR3 spans 15 residues. Trimming shortened V by 0 bases and J by 7 bases, and 16 bases separated the two germline ends. Germline V gives CDR1 SGDLS, CDR2 YYNGEE. For the CDR3, the DNA is TGTGCCAGCAGCGTAGCCGGGACACCACAACTTGAAGCTTTCTTT. It specifies CASSVAGTPQLEAFF.

The chain uses TRBV30 and TRBJ1-1, with 9 positions matching TRBD1. Looked up from germline, CDR1 is GTSNPN and CDR2 is SVGIG (reference sequence). J lost 5 bases, V lost 5 bases, and 9 bases had no gene match. This CDR3 region has 14 residues. CDR3 region: CAWETGGIGTEAFF. CDR3 DNA: TGTGCCTGGGAGACAGGGGGTATCGGAACTGAAGCTTTCTTT. Complete variable domain (other parts from reference TRBV30 and TRBJ1-1): SQTIHQWPATLVQPVGSPLSLECTVEGTSNPNLYWYRQAAGRGLQLLFYSVGIGQISSEVPQNLSASRPQDRQFILSSKKLLLSDSGFYLCAWETGGIGTEAFFGQGTRLTVV.

V usage is TRBV12-3 or TRBV12-4 and J usage is TRBJ1-5, with D possibly being TRBD1 (5 bases). The CDR3 consists of 13 residues. Deletions cut 3 bases from V and 6 bases from J, with 9 bases between. The CDR3 nucleotides are TGTGCCAGCAGTTTTGCGCAGGGTCAGCCCCAGCATTTT. Its translation: CASSFAQGQPQHF.

The chain has TRBV5-5 and TRBJ1-2; D possibly corresponds to TRBD1 (5 bases). CDR3 length equals 14 residues. Germline V lookup: CDR1 SGHKS, CDR2 YYEKEE (reference sequence). V lost 1 base to trimming and J lost 6 bases, with 13 bases between them. The CDR3 bases are TGTGCCAGCAGCTTGCCAGTCAGGGATGATGGCTACACCTTC. This gives the protein CASSLPVRDDGYTF.

Remarks on this clone: Within the sample, other DNA sequences also encode this same CDR3. This sequence joins TRBV15 and TRBJ1-3; TRBD1 aligns across 7 bases. CDR3 length equals 16 residues. V shed 0 bases, J shed 4 bases, and the junction held 6 bases outside the gene matches. The germline CDR1 and CDR2 sequences are LNHNV and YYDKDF (reference sequence). DNA of the CDR3: TGTGCCACCAGCAGAGATCGACAGGGAACAGGAAACACCATATATTTT. Translated: CATSRDRQGTGNTIYF.

The rearrangement uses TRBV19 and TRBJ1-1; D remains unclear. V was trimmed by 0 bases and J by 10 bases, leaving 12 bases between them. Germline lookup yields CDR1 LNHDA and CDR2 SQIVND (reference sequence). The CDR3 runs to 13 residues. The CDR3 here is CASSIDVGLRAFF. The CDR3 DNA reads TGTGCCAGTAGTATAGATGTCGGTTTAAGAGCTTTCTTT.

The chain couples TRBV7-8 to TRBJ1-2, with D uncertain. The CDR3 covers 15 residues. Germline CDR1 is SGHVS and CDR2 is FQNEAQ. V was trimmed by 5 bases and J by 4 bases, leaving 17 bases between them. CDR3 DNA: TGTGCCAGCAGCCCCCTCGGGCGGGCGGCCTATGGCTACACCTTC. Encoded protein: CASSPLGRAAYGYTF.